A selection of T cell receptor beta chains follows, all from one sample in a study of cytomegalovirus exposure and HLA in healthy donors. TCRdb's copy holds only in-frame clones and misses some; the assay was immunoSEQ multiplex PCR. Among over 95,000 clones listed, 74% were seen once. Sequences were obtained from PBMCs. The receptors were gathered from a human donor in good health. CDR3s include the opening cysteine and the closing phenylalanine or tryptophan. The D gene is left open where the match is weak. The size of a clone is reported for some rows only, either as once, few or many, or as a class for expanded clones.

j_call d_call v_call clone_size cdr3_aa cdr3_nt
TRBJ1-1 - TRBV19 - CASSMGARTAGNTEAFF TGTGCCAGTAGTATGGGAGCCCGTACAGCCGGGAACACTGAAGCTTTCTTT
TRBJ2-1 TRBD2 TRBV6-5 - CASRLAGEGGEQFF TGTGCCAGCAGATTAGCGGGAGAAGGGGGTGAGCAGTTCTTC
TRBJ2-1 - TRBV11-3 - CASSLADRNNEQFF TGTGCCAGCAGCCTAGCAGACAGGAACAATGAGCAGTTCTTC
TRBJ2-1 TRBD2 TRBV19 - CASRGLAGGRGEQFF TGTGCCAGTAGAGGACTAGCGGGGGGGCGGGGTGAGCAGTTCTTC
TRBJ2-1 TRBD2 TRBV7-7 once CASSSRPGLAGANEQFF TGTGCCAGCAGCAGTCGCCCGGGACTAGCGGGAGCGAATGAGCAGTTCTTC
TRBJ1-6 TRBD1 TRBV7-2 - CASSLGTANSPLHF TGTGCCAGCAGCCTCGGGACAGCCAATTCACCCCTCCACTTT
TRBJ2-6 - TRBV10-1 - CASSEGPGANVLTF TGCGCCAGCAGTGAGGGGCCTGGGGCCAACGTCCTGACTTTC
TRBJ1-5 TRBD1 TRBV2 - CASRGQESNQPQHF TGTGCCAGCAGGGGACAGGAAAGCAATCAGCCCCAGCATTTT
TRBJ2-6 - TRBV5-1 - CASSPGLSSGANVLTF TGCGCCAGCAGCCCGGGACTTTCCTCTGGGGCCAACGTCCTGACTTTC
TRBJ1-1 - TRBV6-6 few CASRPTQGWNTEAFF TGTGCCAGCAGGCCTACACAGGGATGGAACACTGAAGCTTTCTTT
TRBJ1-1 - TRBV2 - CASTQNGGSGEAFF TGTGCCAGCACCCAAAATGGGGGCTCGGGAGAAGCTTTCTTT
TRBJ2-1 TRBD2 TRBV9 - CASSAREGNEQFF TGTGCCAGCAGCGCCAGGGAGGGGAATGAGCAGTTCTTC
TRBJ1-1 - TRBV6-1 - CASTLEVGGEAFF TGTGCCAGCACCCTTGAGGTAGGCGGTGAAGCTTTCTTT
TRBJ2-7 - TRBV9 once CASSVGDTRYEQYF TGTGCCAGCAGCGTAGGAGACACCCGCTACGAGCAGTACTTC
TRBJ2-3 TRBD2 TRBV5-6 - CASSPKAGSTDTQYF TGTGCCAGCAGCCCAAAAGCGGGGAGCACAGATACGCAGTATTTT
TRBJ2-2 - TRBV13 - CASSRRGGNTGELFF TGTGCCAGCAGCCGAAGAGGCGGGAACACCGGGGAGCTGTTTTTT
TRBJ1-2 - TRBV10-3 - CATLGEGGYGYTF TGTGCCACCCTTGGGGAGGGAGGCTATGGCTACACCTTC
TRBJ1-1 - TRBV27 - CASRTGRLEGEAFF TGTGCCAGCCGCACCGGCAGGCTAGAGGGTGAAGCTTTCTTT
TRBJ2-1 - TRBV7-8 - CASSLEGSGTSIFPSVRNEQFF TGTGCCAGCAGCTTAGAAGGTAGCGGAACTAGCATCTTTCCGTCCGTGAGGAATGAGCAGTTCTTC
TRBJ1-3 TRBD1 TRBV2 - CASSSQGTGLISGNTIYF TGTGCCAGCAGTTCACAGGGGACAGGGCTGATCTCTGGAAACACCATATATTTT
TRBJ2-5 - TRBV7-9 - CASSSRNSEETQYF TGTGCCAGCAGCTCACGAAACTCCGAAGAGACCCAGTACTTC
TRBJ1-1 - TRBV5-6 - CASSLQTANTEAFF TGTGCCAGCAGCCTACAGACCGCGAACACTGAAGCTTTCTTT
TRBJ2-1 TRBD2 TRBV5-1 - CASSLFPGLAGGGGEQFF TGCGCCAGCAGCTTGTTTCCCGGACTAGCGGGAGGAGGAGGTGAGCAGTTCTTC